This record covers a single T cell receptor beta chain. This clonotype showed up many times. Its antigen is still unknown. Base quality data are lacking; no much larger clone is found one base away. The data derive from a study of T-cell reconstitution after alpha-beta-depleted transplantation in children listed by TCRdb under 2016. Study-wide context: T-cell immune reconstitution after TCRalphabeta/CD19-depleted allogeneic hematopoietic cell transplantation in children was quantitatively tracked in the study by means of TCR repertoire profiling.

The library was generated by PCR. The sequencer was an Illumina HiSeq 2500. Molecular barcoding was employed in the preparation of TCR libraries, with unique molecular identifiers being used to normalize TCRbeta repertoire quantification. TCRdb redid the processing of the public reads, applying fastp at Q25 and MiXCR, and retained in-frame beta chains. Each entry is one CDR3 protein sequence, shown with its most common DNA and genes. For this sample there are around 200,000 distinct CDR3 sequences; approximately 7% appear just once. The ten largest make up about 2.9% of the sample. This sequence originates from a human donor who donated a stem cell graft to a child with Wiskott-Aldrich syndrome. The material sequenced was PBMCs from the stem cell graft donor, taken from the stem cell graft.

The CDR3 protein: CASSRGYEQFF. The DNA sequence is as follows: TGTGCCAGCAGTCGAGGGTACGAGCAGTTCTTC. This chain is built from TRBV25-1 and TRBJ2-1, with TRBD2 tentatively as D gene (5 bases match). CDR1 and CDR2, looked up from the germline V gene, are MGHDK and SYGVNS. Including cysteine and phenylalanine, the CDR3 has 11 amino acids. Here the CDR3 DNA is all that survives: 33 bases in frame from base 1. The trim is 5 bases for V and 10 bases for J, with a gap of 9 bases between the germline ends.